The T cell receptor beta chain described here comes from a study of blood T cell repertoires in COVID-19. Study summary: Both acute and convalescent COVID-19 samples were obtained from the United States, Italy and Spain. From T cells, B-cell-depleted T cells, or PBMCs came the material, which was cDNA or gDNA.

CDR1 is SGHAT and CDR2 is FQNNGV in the germline V gene. Trimming removed 2 bases at V and 6 bases at J, with 8 bases between. CDR3 length equals 13 residues. The authors' processing: Reference gene primer amplification gave nucleated cell count estimates. Clones were sequenced by immunoSEQ multiplex PCR, and TCRdb holds only the in-frame ones, with some missing. D and trimming were read from the DNA, whereas the V and J calls and clone size are those reported in that table. The sample shows 440,000 or so clones, 89% of them seen only once. This sequence originates from a woman aged 40 to 49 with COVID-19, enrolled during active disease. The sequencing input was peripheral blood. The rearrangement links TRBV11-2 to TRBJ1-5; no firm D call. This CDR3 is CASSLSQSQPQHF. The CDR3, as DNA: TGTGCCAGCAGCTTATCACAGAGTCAGCCCCAGCATTTT.